The 32 T cell receptor beta chains below were found in one sample sequenced in a study of T-cell memory formation after mild COVID-19. TCRdb independently ran MiXCR on the 5' RACE reads; one entry per CDR3 protein. The sample has about 400,000 distinct CDR3 sequences, 20% to 25% seen once. The sample consisted of PBMCs or a T cell subset sorted from them (not recorded which). These receptors all come from an adult woman who had mild COVID-19 (a few samples of this study predate the infection). Cell type and time point are not known.

This clonotype showed up just once. This rearrangement joins TRBV5-8 to TRBJ2-7, with 9 bases identical to TRBD2. Trimming removed 4 bases from V and 3 bases from J; junction bases left unmatched: 8. In germline, CDR1 is SGHTS, CDR2 YDEGEE. This CDR3 has 15 amino acids. CDR3 residues: CASSTPGLAFYEQYF. CDR3 nucleotides: TGTGCCAGCAGCACCCCCGGACTAGCGTTCTACGAGCAGTACTTC. The variable domain in full, with the rest retrieved from reference TRBV5-8 and TRBJ2-7, is EAGVTQSPTHLIKTRGQQATLRCSPISGHTSVYWYQQALGLGLQFLLWYDEGEERNRGNFPPRFSGRQFPNYSSELNVNALELEDSALYLCASSTPGLAFYEQYFGPGTRLTVT.

This clonotype was found a few times. The chain combines TRBV12-3 or TRBV12-4 with TRBJ2-1; 13 bases line up with TRBD2. The length of the CDR3 is 18 residues. Germline trimming cut 2 bases from V and 1 base from J; bases unmatched to any gene: 5. This chain's CDR3 is CASSLKGTSGASYNEQFF. CDR3 coding DNA: TGTGCCAGCAGTTTAAAGGGGACTAGCGGGGCATCCTACAATGAGCAGTTCTTC.

A few counts support this clonotype. The chain recombines TRBV7-2 with TRBJ2-1; D is perhaps TRBD1 or TRBD2 (5 bases each). V was clipped by 2 bases and J by 6 bases, with 17 bases between them. There are 16 residues in the CDR3. The germline CDR1 and CDR2 sequences are SGHTA and FQGNSA. The CDR3 DNA sequence: TGTGCCAGCAGCTTAAAGGGTCGCATTGGGGGCAATGAGCAGTTCTTC. Its protein is CASSLKGRIGGNEQFF.

V usage is TRBV10-3 and J usage is TRBJ1-3; 10 bases are shared with TRBD1. V shed 6 bases, J shed 0 bases, and the junction held 5 bases outside the gene matches. Germline assignment: CDR1 ENHRY and CDR2 SYGVKD. There are 16 residues in the CDR3. The CDR3 sequence is CAISTGQGNSGNTIYF. In nucleotides, the CDR3 is TGTGCCATCAGCACGGGACAGGGGAACTCTGGAAACACCATATATTTT.

Only a few counts were recorded for this clonotype. The chain joins TRBV5-6 to TRBJ2-1; tentatively, D is TRBD2 (6 bases). CDR1 SGHDT and CDR2 YYEEEE come from the germline V gene. V lost 2 bases, J lost 12 bases, and 15 bases lay in between. The CDR3 spans 13 residues. The CDR3 spells CASSFDGRGRQFF. The CDR3 region has the DNA TGTGCCAGCAGCTTTGACGGGAGAGGGCGGCAGTTCTTC.

This clonotype was recorded a few times. The V and J genes are TRBV27 and TRBJ2-4; 10 bases match TRBD2. The junction had 5 bases not matched to a gene; V was cut back by 3 bases and J by 3 bases. The CDR3 is 16 amino acids. CDR1 is MNHEY and CDR2 is SMNVEV in the germline V gene (reference sequence). The CDR3 region is CASSFGLAAGKNIQYF. The CDR3 nucleotides read TGTGCCAGCAGTTTCGGACTAGCGGCAGGCAAAAACATTCAGTACTTC.

A few counts support this clonotype. The chain employs TRBV20-1 and TRBJ2-1; D could derive from TRBD1 or TRBD2 (6 bases each). This CDR3 has 14 amino acids. V was pared by 1 base and J by 8 bases, with 15 bases between. Germline-derived CDR1 and CDR2 are DFQATT and SNEGSKA (reference sequence). The DNA for the CDR3 is TGCAGTGCTAGAGGCCCGGGGGCGGGGTATGAGCAGTTCTTC. As protein: CSARGPGAGYEQFF.

There are a few counts of this clonotype. V usage is TRBV9 and J usage is TRBJ2-7, with D perhaps given as TRBD1 or TRBD2 (6 bases each). The germline V gene encodes CDR1 SGDLS and CDR2 YYNGEE. The V end was cut by 0 bases, the J end by 2 bases, with 12 bases between. The CDR3 consists of 15 residues. CDR3 residues: CASSVASGAAYEQYF. Here the CDR3 DNA reads TGTGCCAGCAGCGTAGCTTCGGGGGCGGCCTACGAGCAGTACTTC.

The rearrangement joins TRBV20-1 to TRBJ2-4; 15 bases are a match to TRBD2. The V gene end was trimmed by 6 bases and the J gene end by 0 bases; junction bases not matched to a gene: 6. The CDR3 is 17 amino acids. The germline V gene encodes CDR1 DFQATT and CDR2 SNEGSKA (reference sequence). CDR3 protein: CSAGLAGGMIAKNIQYF. In DNA form, the CDR3 reads TGCAGTGCCGGACTAGCGGGGGGGATGATAGCCAAAAACATTCAGTACTTC.

The chain combines TRBV20-1 with TRBJ2-3; 8 nucleotides match TRBD2. Germline assignment: CDR1 DFQATT and CDR2 SNEGSKA (reference sequence). The CDR3 spans 14 residues. The junction had 9 bases not matched to a gene; V was cut back by 6 bases and J by 4 bases. The CDR3 DNA reads as TGCAGTGCCCCCAGCTTGCGGGGGGCAGATACGCAGTATTTT. It translates to CSAPSLRGADTQYF.

The CDR3 nucleotides read TGCGCCAGCAGCTGGACAGATCCGAACACCGGGGAGCTGTTTTTT. As protein: CASSWTDPNTGELFF. This chain links TRBV5-1 with TRBJ2-2; possible D gene TRBD1, 6 bases. V was cut by 3 bases and J by 0 bases, with 9 bases left in between. CDR1 is SGHRS, CDR2 YFSETQ, per germline. The CDR3 is made up of 15 amino acids.

The sample holds a few counts of this clonotype. V gene TRBV24-1 combines with J gene TRBJ2-3, with TRBD1 identical over 10 bases. Germline lookup yields CDR1 KGHDR and CDR2 SFDVKD. J lost 3 bases, V lost 1 base, and 6 bases had no gene match. This CDR3 has 17 amino acids. The CDR3 region is CATSDLGTGVATDTQYF. DNA of the CDR3: TGTGCCACCAGTGATTTAGGGACAGGGGTTGCTACAGATACGCAGTATTTT.

The rearrangement joins TRBV19 to TRBJ1-1, with D possibly TRBD1 on 5 matching bases. The germline CDR1 and CDR2 sequences are LNHDA and SQIVND (reference sequence). This CDR3 is built from 15 residues. V was cut by 5 bases and J by 6 bases, with 19 bases left in between. The chain's CDR3 is CASSSRTGGYPEAFF. The CDR3 DNA reads TGTGCCAGTAGTTCGCGGACGGGGGGTTACCCTGAAGCTTTCTTT.

A word on this clonotype: The junction departs from the called germline gene at one end, perhaps through a read error. This chain uses TRBV12-3 or TRBV12-4 with TRBJ1-1; D is unresolved. The length of the CDR3 is 12 residues. DNA of the CDR3: TGTGCCAGCAGTTTAGAGGGTCGCCAGGTCACCTTT. It translates to CASSLEGRQVTF.

Details on this clonotype: Germline and junction disagree at one end, which may indicate a read error. V is TRBV7-7 and J is TRBJ2-2; D assignment may be TRBD1 or TRBD2 (6 bases each). The CDR3 runs 13 residues. Per germline, CDR1 SSHAT and CDR2 FNYEAQ (reference sequence). The CDR3 nucleotides are TGTGCTAGCAGCTTACAGGGAGGCGGGGAGCTGTTTTTT. Protein sequence: CASSLQGGGELFF.

V is TRBV24-1 and J is TRBJ1-5, with a possible D match to TRBD1 (5 bases). V lost 10 bases, J lost 2 bases, and 11 bases lay in between. The CDR3 has 13 amino acids. CDR1 KGHDR and CDR2 SFDVKD come from the germline V gene. The chain's CDR3 is CATWGGGNQPQHF. CDR3 DNA sequence: TGTGCCACATGGGGGGGTGGCAATCAGCCCCAGCATTTT.

In its sample, this clonotype was seen a few times. The rearrangement uses TRBV15 and TRBJ1-1, with D unresolved. Between the trimmed V and J ends, which lost 3 bases and 0 bases, there was a span of 8 bases. CDR3 size: 14 residues. Germline V CDR1 and CDR2: LNHNV, YYDKDF (reference sequence). Here the CDR3 reads CATSSPYVNTEAFF. CDR3 nucleotides: TGTGCCACCAGCAGCCCATACGTGAACACTGAAGCTTTCTTT.

This clonotype has at least ten counts. The CDR3, as DNA: TGTGCCAGCAGCCCGGGACAGACTACGTCCGAGCAGTACTTC. Its translation: CASSPGQTTSEQYF. The chain couples TRBV3-1 to TRBJ2-7; 7 bases map to TRBD1. J gave up 6 bases and V 4 bases, and 9 bases lay outside the gene matches. The CDR3 contains 14 residues. The germline V gene encodes CDR1 LGHDT and CDR2 YNNKEL (reference sequence).

The V gene is TRBV6-4, the J gene TRBJ2-2, with D possibly matching TRBD1 (6 bases). This CDR3 is 14 amino acids long. The germline CDR1 and CDR2 sequences are MRHNA and SNTAGT. The V gene lost 9 bases and the J gene lost 3 bases, with 14 bases spanning the gap. In nucleotides, the CDR3 is TGTGCCAGTAGGAACAGGGCGGACACCGGGGAGCTGTTTTTT. Encoded protein: CASRNRADTGELFF.

This clonotype was counted only a few times. The chain has TRBV4-3 and TRBJ2-7, with no clear D. Trimming cost V 0 bases and J 1 base, with 10 bases left between them. CDR3 size: 15 residues. Germline CDR1 and CDR2: LGHNA and YSLEER. The CDR3 loop reads CASSQDSRVSYEQYF. CDR3 coding DNA: TGCGCCAGCAGCCAAGATTCTCGTGTATCCTACGAGCAGTACTTC.

The chain couples TRBV2 to TRBJ1-5; unclear D gene. Germline V gives CDR1 SNHLY, CDR2 FYNNEI. This CDR3 has 14 amino acids. The V end was cut by 10 bases, the J end by 0 bases, with 13 bases between. CDR3 nucleotides: TGTGCCACCACGACTGAAAATAGCAATCAGCCCCAGCATTTT. Translating it yields CATTTENSNQPQHF.

This clonotype came up a few times. The chain employs TRBV7-2 and TRBJ1-3, with D hard to call. Germline-derived CDR1 and CDR2 are SGHTA and FQGNSA. Trimming took off 4 bases at V and 0 bases at J, with 7 bases between the two ends. The CDR3 spans 14 residues. The CDR3 region has the DNA TGTGCCAGCAGCTCCGGGCCCTCTGGAAACACCATATATTTT. It specifies CASSSGPSGNTIYF. Full variable domain (outside the CDR3, taken from reference TRBV7-2 and TRBJ1-3): GAGVSQSPSNKVTEKGKDVELRCDPISGHTALYWYRQSLGQGLEFLIYFQGNSAPDKSGLPSDRFSAERTGGSVSTLTIQRTQQEDSAVYLCASSSGPSGNTIYFGEGSWLTVV.

V usage is TRBV20-1 and J usage is TRBJ2-2; D unclear. V shed 0 bases and J shed 5 bases, with 1 base lying between them. This CDR3 spans 11 amino acids. From germline, CDR1 is DFQATT and CDR2 SNEGSKA (reference sequence). CDR3 sequence reads: CSARDTGELFF. The CDR3 DNA follows: TGCAGTGCTAGAGATACCGGGGAGCTGTTTTTT.

The chain combines TRBV7-7 with TRBJ2-1, with D perhaps TRBD1 (6 bases). V was trimmed by 11 bases and J by 3 bases, leaving 17 bases between them. The CDR3 sequence is 14 residues long. Germline V lookup: CDR1 SSHAT, CDR2 FNYEAQ (reference sequence). Here the CDR3 DNA reads TGTGCCGTCGATAGGGGGACCAACTACAATGAGCAGTTCTTC. This encodes CAVDRGTNYNEQFF.

The chain employs TRBV20-1 and TRBJ2-1; a weak D match, TRBD1 (6 bases). Germline lookup yields CDR1 DFQATT and CDR2 SNEGSKA (reference sequence). This CDR3 spans 15 amino acids. The ends were cut back, 5 bases at V and 1 base at J, with 15 bases in the middle. For the CDR3, the DNA is TGCAGTGCTGGGACAATAGGGGTTTCCTACAATGAGCAGTTCTTC. It translates to CSAGTIGVSYNEQFF.

The chain joins TRBV24-1 to TRBJ1-2, with 7 bases that match TRBD1. V lost 9 bases to trimming and J lost 0 bases; unmatched junction nucleotides: 0. Germline-derived CDR1 and CDR2 are KGHDR and SFDVKD. This CDR3 has 12 amino acids. The CDR3 DNA is TGTGCCACCGGGACAGCTAACTATGGCTACACCTTC. Its translation is CATGTANYGYTF.

The chain carries TRBV7-8 and TRBJ2-5; no firm D call. V lost 5 bases and J 5 bases, leaving 15 bases between the germline ends. Germline assignment: CDR1 SGHVS and CDR2 FQNEAQ. CDR3 length: 14 amino acids. CDR3 region: CASSPSWARETQYF. The CDR3 DNA sequence: TGTGCCAGCAGCCCATCCTGGGCTAGGGAGACCCAGTACTTC.

This chain uses TRBV14 with TRBJ1-6; no clear D gene. The ends were cut back, 1 base at V and 6 bases at J, with 10 bases in the middle. CDR3 length: 15 residues. Germline lookup yields CDR1 SGHDN and CDR2 FVKESK. CDR3 loop: CASSQGWESNSPLHF. CDR3 nucleotides: TGTGCCAGCAGCCAAGGATGGGAATCTAATTCACCCCTCCACTTT.

This clonotype showed up just once. V usage is TRBV7-6 and J usage is TRBJ2-6; 7 bases match TRBD2. Germline V CDR1 and CDR2: SGHVS, FNYEAQ. V dropped 1 base and J dropped 2; count of bases not matched to a gene: 5. The CDR3 is 17 amino acids. The CDR3 region is CASSLVGGAPGANVLTF. The CDR3 region has the DNA TGTGCCAGCAGCTTAGTGGGAGGGGCGCCTGGGGCCAACGTCCTGACTTTC.

The genes are TRBV7-9 and TRBJ2-5; D might be TRBD2 (5 bases). Germline assignment: CDR1 SEHNR and CDR2 FQNEAQ (reference sequence). This CDR3 region has 15 residues. V was clipped by 0 bases and J by 1 base, with 9 bases between them. In DNA form, the CDR3 reads TGTGCCAGCAGCTTAGCGGGAGCGAGCCAAGAGACCCAGTACTTC. It yields the protein CASSLAGASQETQYF.

This clonotype was seen at least ten times. The chain employs TRBV5-6 and TRBJ2-5; 9 nucleotides align to TRBD2. The CDR3 is made up of 16 amino acids. The germline gives CDR1 SGHDT, CDR2 YYEEEE. Losses at the gene ends were 0 bases for V and 0 bases for J; bases not matched to a gene: 3. The CDR3 protein is CASSLGLADYQETQYF. The DNA for the CDR3 is TGTGCCAGCAGCTTGGGACTAGCGGACTACCAAGAGACCCAGTACTTC.

The chain links TRBV20-1 to TRBJ1-1; 10 bases are a match to TRBD1. V dropped 0 bases and J dropped 6; count of bases not matched to a gene: 7. The CDR3 is 15 residues long. CDR1 and CDR2 from the germline V gene are DFQATT and SNEGSKA (reference sequence). The CDR3 protein is CSARDPGQGKPEAFF. CDR3 bases: TGCAGTGCTAGAGATCCGGGACAGGGGAAGCCTGAAGCTTTCTTT.